This T cell receptor beta chain was sequenced during a study of blood T cell repertoires in COVID-19. Turning to the study itself: Acute and convalescent COVID-19 specimens originated in the United States, Italy and Spain. Sources were T cells, B-cell-depleted T cells, or PBMCs; the material itself was cDNA or gDNA.

The CDR3 is 14 amino acids. J was trimmed by 3 bases and V by 1 base; bases with no gene match: 4. Germline values: CDR1 SGHRS, CDR2 YFSETQ. In the original workflow: Reference gene primer amplification gave nucleated cell count estimates. The method was immunoSEQ multiplex PCR; TCRdb's version includes in-frame clones alone and lacks a portion of them. That table supplies the V and J calls and clone size; D and trimming were determined from the DNA. The repertoire holds 140,000 or so clones, with roughly 79% as singletons. Sequences were obtained from peripheral blood. The chain couples TRBV5-1 to TRBJ2-7; 7 bases fit TRBD2. The TCR comes from a woman aged 55-69 years with acute or convalescent COVID-19. The CDR3 DNA sequence: TGCGCCAGCAGCTTGAATCCGGGAGGCTACGAGCAGTACTTC. Protein product: CASSLNPGGYEQYF. Full variable domain (outside the CDR3, taken from reference TRBV5-1 and TRBJ2-7): KAGVTQTPRYLIKTRGQQVTLSCSPISGHRSVSWYQQTPGQGLQFLFEYFSETQRNKGNFPGRFSGRQFSNSRSEMNVSTLELGDSALYLCASSLNPGGYEQYFGPGTRLTVT.